The clone carrying this TCR beta chain was counted only a few times. Assay: immunoSEQ multiplex PCR; the TCRdb copy retains only in-frame clones and omits some. The sample has under 200,000 clones; around 83% are singletons. The data derive from a study of blood T cell repertoires in COVID-19. CDR1 is MGHRA, CDR2 YSYEKL, per germline. There are 19 residues in the CDR3. The ends lost 8 bases at V and 6 bases at J; junction bases unmatched: 27. The sequence was collected from a woman in her 40s with acute or convalescent COVID-19. Sequencing was done on a sample of peripheral blood. This chain links TRBV4-1 with TRBJ1-1, with 7 bases that match TRBD1. The CDR3 sequence is CASVSIQRQGVAHRAEAFF. DNA of the CDR3: TGCGCCAGCGTGTCGATTCAGAGACAGGGCGTGGCCCATCGTGCTGAAGCTTTCTTT.